This T cell receptor beta chain is drawn from a study of low-dose radiotherapy and immunotherapy resistance in tumors. Study details: Cyclophosphamide was given intravenously at 200 mg/m2 every two weeks, and each dose came one day before radiation and immunotherapy.

First-strand cDNA used TRAV- and TRBV-specific primers, covering alpha and beta chains. TCRs were put through roughly 20 PCR cycles of amplification with Phusion. A constant-region primer and the V-primer adapter served as the primer pair. MiXCR, applied by TCRdb to the reads, yields one record per CDR3 protein. The sample has about 100,000 distinct CDR3 sequences, around 21% seen once. Regarding time point: after trial treatment. The treatment is: LDRT plus nivolumab, ipilimumab, low-dose cyclophosphamide and aspirin (RACIN trial). Advanced solid tumors lacking tumor-infiltrating lymphocytes were present in eligible patients. V dropped 2 bases and J dropped 3 bases, with 7 bases sitting between them. Germline assignment: CDR1 SGHVS and CDR2 FNYEAQ. This CDR3 contains 14 residues. This clonotype was counted many times.

This receptor was obtained from a male donor with prostate cancer. The gene calls are TRBV7-6 and TRBJ1-4; a possible D gene is TRBD1 (5 bases). The sequenced sample was PBMCs, obtained after low-dose radiotherapy plus immunotherapy. The chain's CDR3 is CASSLRGPNEKLFF. The DNA of the CDR3 is TGTGCCAGCAGCTTAAGGGGACCTAATGAAAAACTGTTTTTT.